The source of this T cell receptor (beta chain) is a study of cytomegalovirus exposure and HLA in healthy donors. Study conclusions and caveats: The authors listed 150 or so TCR beta chains as cytomegalovirus-associated.

Points on this clone: Antigen unknown.

V lost 0 bases and J 6 bases, leaving 9 bases between the germline ends. The V gene's germline CDR1 is LGHNA and CDR2 YSLEER. The CDR3 sequence is 14 residues long. Researchers ran the PCR with 60 Vbeta and 13 Jbeta primers. Profiled with immunoSEQ multiplex PCR; TCRdb holds only in-frame clones, not every one. The table includes about 77,000 clones, about 73% detected once. The chain has TRBV4-3 and TRBJ2-4; maybe TRBD1 (5 bases). Sequencing used PBMCs. This sequence originates from a man aged 35 to 55 in good health and CMV-seronegative. CDR3: CASSQDRVANIQYF. CDR3 sequence (DNA): TGCGCCAGCAGCCAAGACAGGGTGGCAAACATTCAGTACTTC.